These T cell receptor beta chains were read from a single sample in a study of blood T cell repertoires in COVID-19. The repertoire was sequenced with immunoSEQ multiplex PCR; TCRdb's copy has only in-frame clones and lacks some. The sample yields about 97,000 clones, approximately 81% seen once. The sequenced sample consisted of peripheral blood. Source of these receptors: a woman in her 70s with active or convalescent COVID-19. The CDR3 runs from the conserved cysteine through the conserved F or W. The order of the fields is clone size, D gene, V gene, J gene, CDR3 protein, CDR3 DNA. A D gene is named only where the DNA matches it firmly. The size entry is marked missing in some rows and otherwise reads once, few, many or a size class.

size: NA
D: NA
V: TRBV7-8
J: TRBJ1-5
CDR3: CASSLDGGQPQHF
DNA: TGTGCCAGCAGCTTAGACGGGGGTCAGCCCCAGCATTTT

size: NA
D: TRBD1
V: TRBV4-3
J: TRBJ1-2
CDR3: CASSLTGQGHGYTF
DNA: TGCGCCAGCAGCCTGACCGGACAGGGTCATGGCTACACCTTC

size: NA
D: TRBD1
V: TRBV5-4
J: TRBJ2-7
CDR3: CASSLGSTGLGEQYF
DNA: TGTGCCAGCAGCTTGGGATCGACAGGGTTGGGCGAGCAGTACTTC

size: NA
D: NA
V: TRBV6-4
J: TRBJ2-1
CDR3: CASSDSAGHNEQFF
DNA: TGTGCCAGCAGTGACTCAGCGGGTCACAATGAGCAGTTCTTC

size: NA
D: NA
V: TRBV7-2
J: TRBJ2-5
CDR3: CASSPDSQETQYF
DNA: TGTGCCAGCAGCCCGGACAGCCAAGAGACCCAGTACTTC

size: NA
D: NA
V: TRBV7-5
J: TRBJ2-7
CDR3: CARSLLSRRVREQYF
DNA: TGTGCCAGAAGCTTACTGTCTAGGCGCGTGAGGGAGCAGTACTTC

size: once
D: TRBD1
V: TRBV6-1
J: TRBJ1-5
CDR3: CASSEKGTGRWEPQHF
DNA: TGTGCCAGCAGTGAAAAAGGGACAGGGCGGTGGGAGCCCCAGCATTTT

size: NA
D: NA
V: TRBV28
J: TRBJ1-2
CDR3: CASRRIGAGGLGGNYGYTF
DNA: TGTGCCAGCAGGCGAATCGGGGCCGGGGGGCTCGGAGGCAACTATGGCTACACCTTC

size: NA
D: TRBD1
V: TRBV10-3
J: TRBJ1-2
CDR3: CAISGEGQGTYGYTF
DNA: TGTGCCATCAGTGGGGAGGGACAGGGGACCTATGGCTACACCTTC

size: NA
D: NA
V: TRBV4-1
J: TRBJ1-3
CDR3: CASSQDRGSGNTIYF
DNA: TGCGCCAGCAGCCAAGATCGCGGCTCTGGAAACACCATATATTTT

size: NA
D: TRBD2
V: TRBV2
J: TRBJ2-3
CDR3: CASGGRASTDTQYF
DNA: TGTGCCAGCGGGGGGAGGGCAAGCACAGATACGCAGTATTTT

size: NA
D: TRBD1
V: TRBV9
J: TRBJ2-1
CDR3: CASSSGGTGDGSEQFF
DNA: TGTGCCAGCAGCAGTGGAGGGACAGGGGACGGTAGTGAGCAGTTCTTC

size: NA
D: TRBD1
V: TRBV6-5
J: TRBJ1-4
CDR3: CASSSRQGWDEKLFF
DNA: TGTGCCAGCAGTTCCCGACAGGGGTGGGATGAAAAACTGTTTTTT

size: NA
D: TRBD2
V: TRBV27
J: TRBJ2-7
CDR3: CASSLFGGSSYEQYF
DNA: TGTGCCAGCAGTTTATTCGGCGGGAGCTCCTACGAGCAGTACTTC

size: NA
D: NA
V: TRBV3-1/TRBV3-2
J: TRBJ1-6
CDR3: CASSQGSGVGNSPLHF
DNA: TGTGCCAGCAGCCAAGGTTCAGGGGTCGGTAATTCACCCCTCCACTTT

size: few
D: NA
V: TRBV24-1
J: TRBJ1-3
CDR3: CATSDASFSGNTIYF
DNA: TGTGCCACCAGTGATGCGTCTTTCTCTGGAAACACCATATATTTT

size: NA
D: TRBD2
V: TRBV24-1
J: TRBJ2-5
CDR3: CATSDLPGASGSHQETQYF
DNA: TGTGCCACCAGTGATTTGCCTGGGGCTAGCGGCAGTCATCAAGAGACCCAGTACTTC

size: NA
D: NA
V: TRBV9
J: TRBJ2-7
CDR3: CASSVASLAGAAQYF
DNA: TGTGCCAGCAGCGTAGCATCACTAGCAGGAGCGGCGCAGTACTTC

size: NA
D: TRBD1
V: TRBV6-5
J: TRBJ2-1
CDR3: CASSYLRTGGYNEQFF
DNA: TGTGCCAGCAGTTACTTGCGGACAGGGGGCTACAATGAGCAGTTCTTC

size: few
D: NA
V: TRBV6-5
J: TRBJ1-5
CDR3: CASTESNQPQHF
DNA: TGTGCCAGCACGGAGAGCAATCAGCCCCAGCATTTT

size: NA
D: TRBD1
V: TRBV19
J: TRBJ1-1
CDR3: CASSATGGASPTYAFF
DNA: TGTGCCAGTAGTGCGACAGGGGGCGCATCCCCGACCTACGCTTTCTTT

size: NA
D: TRBD2
V: TRBV28
J: TRBJ2-5
CDR3: CASSLGGGQETQYF
DNA: TGTGCCAGCAGTTTAGGGGGGGGGCAAGAGACCCAGTACTTC

size: few
D: TRBD1
V: TRBV28
J: TRBJ1-5
CDR3: CASSESRGYQPQHF
DNA: TGTGCCAGCAGTGAATCCAGGGGGTACCAGCCCCAGCATTTT

size: NA
D: TRBD1
V: TRBV9
J: TRBJ1-4
CDR3: CASSVDRGPGEKLFF
DNA: TGTGCCAGCAGCGTAGATAGGGGGCCTGGTGAAAAACTGTTTTTT

size: NA
D: NA
V: TRBV9
J: TRBJ1-2
CDR3: CASSPRGNYGYTF
DNA: TGTGCCAGCAGCCCGAGGGGGAACTATGGCTACACCTTC

size: NA
D: TRBD2
V: TRBV20-1
J: TRBJ2-7
CDR3: CSASGLAGYYEQYF
DNA: TGCAGTGCTAGTGGGCTAGCGGGGTACTACGAGCAGTACTTC

size: NA
D: TRBD2
V: TRBV3-1/TRBV3-2
J: TRBJ2-1
CDR3: CASSQDVVLAGVVDEQFF
DNA: TGTGCCAGCAGCCAAGATGTTGTCCTAGCGGGAGTTGTCGATGAGCAGTTCTTC

size: NA
D: NA
V: TRBV19
J: TRBJ2-3
CDR3: CASSILATDTQYF
DNA: TGTGCCAGTAGTATACTAGCGACAGATACGCAGTATTTT

size: NA
D: NA
V: TRBV5-1
J: TRBJ2-1
CDR3: CASSGDSGGEQFF
DNA: TGCGCCAGCAGCGGGGACTCTGGGGGGGAGCAGTTCTTC

size: few
D: NA
V: TRBV30
J: TRBJ2-2
CDR3: CAWNAGWDTGELFF
DNA: TGTGCCTGGAACGCAGGGTGGGACACCGGGGAGCTGTTTTTT

size: NA
D: NA
V: TRBV5-1
J: TRBJ2-7
CDR3: CASTWETGSEQYF
DNA: TGCGCCAGCACGTGGGAGACAGGCTCCGAGCAGTACTTC

size: NA
D: TRBD1
V: TRBV7-2
J: TRBJ1-1
CDR3: CASSLDQGVTEAFF
DNA: TGTGCCAGCAGCTTAGACCAGGGGGTCACTGAAGCTTTCTTT

size: NA
D: TRBD1
V: TRBV11-2
J: TRBJ2-5
CDR3: CASSLGDRAHQETQYF
DNA: TGTGCCAGCAGCTTAGGAGACAGGGCTCACCAAGAGACCCAGTACTTC

size: NA
D: NA
V: TRBV4-3
J: TRBJ1-4
CDR3: CASSQGGQGIEKLFF
DNA: TGCGCCAGCAGCCAAGGGGGCCAGGGTATCGAAAAACTGTTTTTT

size: NA
D: NA
V: TRBV18
J: TRBJ1-6
CDR3: CASSPTSSYNSPLHF
DNA: TGTGCCAGCTCACCAACAAGCTCCTATAATTCACCCCTCCACTTT